The entry below describes one T cell receptor beta chain. The data are from a study of blood T cell repertoires in COVID-19. At the level of the study: Sites in the United States, Italy and Spain provided acute and convalescent COVID-19 samples. PBMCs, B-cell-depleted T cells, or T cells were the source of the cDNA or gDNA that made up the material.

This CDR3 contains 13 residues. Trimming shortened V by 3 bases and J by 9 bases, and 15 bases separated the two germline ends. Germline loops: CDR1 SGDLS, CDR2 YYNGEE. Original methodology: Estimates of nucleated cell counts were drawn from the amplification of reference gene primers. Only in-frame clones appear in the TCRdb table, and some are missing; sequencing was by immunoSEQ multiplex PCR. V and J calls plus clone size are reproduced from that table; the DNA served to infer D and trimming. The sample has approximately 170,000 clones, about nine tenths seen once; the top ten hold approximately 4%.

The sequenced material came from peripheral blood. The TCR was taken from a woman in her 70s with acute or convalescent COVID-19. This chain links TRBV9 with TRBJ1-1, with D hard to call. The CDR3 spells CASSALSTYKAFF. CDR3 nucleotide sequence: TGTGCCAGCAGCGCACTTTCGACTTATAAAGCTTTCTTT.